This T cell receptor beta chain was captured by sequencing in a study of neurological immune-mediated disorders. Study findings and constraints: Phylogenetically, 18 of 34 multiple sclerosis patients' repertoires fell into one related-CDR3 cluster, a possible signature. Because no CDR3 amino acid sequences were shared across subjects by expanded clones, private repertoires were suggested in all groups.

2 million unsorted PBMCs were stored in RNAlater at -80 °C before RNA extraction. This clonotype appeared many times. Its specificity is unknown. TCRdb used MiXCR to reprocess the 5' RACE reads, holding one entry per CDR3 protein. Of 50,000 to 65,000 distinct CDR3 sequences in the sample, around 3.6% are singletons; the top ten hold approximately 1.6%. From germline, CDR1 is SGHRS and CDR2 YFSETQ. The CDR3 consists of 14 residues. With 5 bases clipped from V and 8 bases from J, the junction kept 6 bases outside the gene matches. The chain joins TRBV5-1 to TRBJ1-4, with 10 bases identical to TRBD1. This clonotype was sampled from a man in his thirties or forties with multiple sclerosis. The sample comprised PBMCs. The CDR3 loop reads CASRTGTGEEKLFF. DNA for the CDR3: TGCGCCAGCAGAACCGGGACAGGGGAAGAAAAACTGTTTTTT.